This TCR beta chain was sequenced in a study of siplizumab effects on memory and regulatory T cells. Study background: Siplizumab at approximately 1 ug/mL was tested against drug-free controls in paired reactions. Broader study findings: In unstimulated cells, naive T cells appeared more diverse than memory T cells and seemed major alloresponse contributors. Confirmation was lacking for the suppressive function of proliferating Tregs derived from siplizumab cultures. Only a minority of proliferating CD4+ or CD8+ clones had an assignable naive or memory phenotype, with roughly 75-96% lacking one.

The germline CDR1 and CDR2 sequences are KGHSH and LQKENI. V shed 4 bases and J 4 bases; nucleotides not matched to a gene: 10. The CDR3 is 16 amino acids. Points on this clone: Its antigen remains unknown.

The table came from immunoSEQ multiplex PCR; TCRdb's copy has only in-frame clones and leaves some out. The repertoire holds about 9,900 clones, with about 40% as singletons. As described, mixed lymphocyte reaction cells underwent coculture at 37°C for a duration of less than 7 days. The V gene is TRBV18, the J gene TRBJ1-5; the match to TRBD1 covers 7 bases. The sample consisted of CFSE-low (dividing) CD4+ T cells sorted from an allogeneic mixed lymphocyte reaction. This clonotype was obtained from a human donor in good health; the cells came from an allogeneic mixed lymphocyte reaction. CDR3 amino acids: CASSLTDRAENQPQHF. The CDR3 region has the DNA TGTGCCAGCTCACTAACCGACAGGGCCGAAAATCAGCCCCAGCATTTT.